The present entry profiles one T cell receptor (beta chain) with its context. As for time point: after neoadjuvant nivolumab, at surgical resection. The data derive from a study of neoadjuvant anti-PD-1 for oral cavity cancer. The wider study: Nivolumab at 3 mg/kg was mostly given biweekly, three to four doses, pre-surgery. Patients without progression got a fourth dose around day 43.

Data came from immunoSEQ multiplex PCR; TCRdb stores just in-frame clones and leaves some out. The table records approximately 13,000 clones, 70% to 75% of them present only once. CDR1 and CDR2 from the germline V gene are MNHEY and SVGAGI. The CDR3 runs 13 residues. V was shortened by 4 bases and J by 2 bases, with 9 bases between the two germline ends. This material consisted of PBMCs, taken after nivolumab (anti-PD-1) treatment. The clonotype originates from a person aged 40 to 85 with oral cavity squamous cell carcinoma. The chain is built from TRBV6-5 and TRBJ2-7; D remains unclear. CDR3 protein: CASSSTRPYEQYF. Written as DNA, the CDR3 is TGTGCCAGCAGTTCAACGAGACCCTACGAGCAGTACTTC.